This T cell receptor (beta chain) was found in a study of blood T cell repertoires in COVID-19. Sequencing used immunoSEQ multiplex PCR; TCRdb keeps in-frame clones, though not all of them. The sample shows about 110,000 clones, over 75% of them seen only once. This receptor was identified in a woman in her forties or fifties with acute or convalescent COVID-19. The sequenced sample was peripheral blood.

The CDR3, as DNA: TGTGCCAGCTCACCCTGGGGACACCTCAATTCACCCCTCCACTTT. It specifies CASSPWGHLNSPLHF. V gene TRBV18 combines with J gene TRBJ1-6; TRBD1 might be the D (6 bases). V was clipped by 3 bases and J by 7 bases, with 13 bases between them. Germline-derived CDR1 and CDR2 are KGHSH and LQKENI. This CDR3 region has 15 residues.